The clone carrying this T cell receptor beta chain has only one observation. This sequence may be a read error, since a much larger clone differs from it by one base. Transcripts of RNA were the source for amplifying TCR beta CDR3 regions. Second-round multiplex PCR followed a first-round RT-PCR using HTBI primers. TCRdb processed the multiplex PCR reads anew with MiXCR; each CDR3 protein has one entry. This table has approximately 500,000 distinct CDR3 sequences, roughly an eighth appearing once. The source of the sample is a study of Graves' ophthalmopathy and Graves' hyperthyroidism. The CDR3 has 16 residues. Looked up from germline, CDR1 is MNHNS and CDR2 is SASEGT. The ends lost 11 bases at V and 3 bases at J; junction bases unmatched: 18.

This TCR was sampled from a woman in her twenties or thirties with Graves' ophthalmopathy. The sequenced sample was blood. The chain has TRBV6-1 and TRBJ2-7; 8 nucleotides align to TRBD1. CDR3 sequence (DNA): TGTGCCTGCCGAGGACAGGGAAGACTAATAAACTACGAGCAGTACGTC. It yields the protein CACRGQGRLINYEQYV.